The sequence of this TCR beta chain was determined in a study of blood T cell repertoires in COVID-19 (TCRdb year 2020). Broadly, across the study: The collaborator samples originated in the United States, Italy and Spain and spanned the acute and convalescent phases of COVID-19. The repertoires were released in a freely available public database meant as a resource for research on the immune response to SARS-CoV-2. Samples were obtained from the ongoing ImmuneRACE study (first 160 participants) and from 950 to 1,500 subjects provided by 6 global collaborators. Subjects who had been exposed to COVID-19, were actively infected with it, or had recovered from it provided the deeply sampled blood TCRbeta repertoires that made up the dataset. The prospective study material was composed of cDNA or gDNA derived from T cells, B-cell-depleted T cells, or PBMCs. Where HLA class I and class II types were available, the types were taken from metadata supplied by the sample provider, not from assay-based typing. A de-identified subject ID, COVID-19 status, age in years and sex were almost always included in the sample metadata.

Including cysteine and phenylalanine, the CDR3 has 17 amino acids. Only the CDR3 portion is preserved as DNA: 51 bases, with reading frame beginning at the first base. TCRbeta CDR3 regions were amplified from genomic DNA using the immunoSEQ Assay, a bias-controlled multiplex PCR. In the source study's methods: Nucleated cell counts per sample were estimated from amplification of reference gene primers within the assay. To quantify the absolute abundance of each unique TCRbeta CDR3 rearrangement, sequence reads were collapsed and filtered. Productive Simpson clonality was computed per sample as the square root of Simpson's diversity index over productive rearrangements. In its TCRdb copy, this immuneACCESS table keeps in-frame sequences only and misses some clones. Where compared with another copy, unresolved V genes explain less than half of these, and the others have no known cause. Clone size and the V and J calls come from that table; the DNA yielded D and trimming. The sample table records under 130,000 clones; roughly 76% of these occur just once. The ten largest make up 8% to 10% of the sample.

Study-level results and caveats: Clinical and demographic metadata were provided uncurated, with the amount varying by source and participant.

Whole blood was collected in K2EDTA tubes by collaborating institutions according to the institutions' own protocols. For TCRbeta analysis, collaborators shipped samples as frozen whole blood, isolated PBMCs, or DNA extracted from either of those sample types. A word on this clone: The antigen it recognizes is unknown. No base quality information exists; no much larger clone differs at one position.

The chain employs TRBV21-1 and TRBJ1-6; the table calls TRBD1, which could not be checked here. TRBV21-1 is deemed a pseudogene. The receptor's source is a woman in her sixties or seventies with acute or convalescent COVID-19. The specimen was peripheral blood. This receptor carries the CDR3 CASSRPQGASYNSPLHF. The nucleotide sequence is given as TGTGCCAGCAGCAGACCGCAGGGGGCTTCCTATAATTCACCCCTCCACTTT.